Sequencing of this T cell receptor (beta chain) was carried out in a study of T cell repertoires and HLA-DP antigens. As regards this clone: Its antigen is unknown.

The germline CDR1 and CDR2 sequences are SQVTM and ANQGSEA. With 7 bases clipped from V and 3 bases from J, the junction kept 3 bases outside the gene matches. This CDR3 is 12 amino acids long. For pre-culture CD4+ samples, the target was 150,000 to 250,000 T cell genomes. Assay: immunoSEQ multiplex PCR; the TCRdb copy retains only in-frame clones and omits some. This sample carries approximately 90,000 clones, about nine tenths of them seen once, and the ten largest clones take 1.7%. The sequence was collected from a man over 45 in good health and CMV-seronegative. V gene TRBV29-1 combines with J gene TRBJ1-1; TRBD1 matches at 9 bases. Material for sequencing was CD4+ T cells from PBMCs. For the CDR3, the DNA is TGCAGCGCCACAGGGGGCTACACTGAAGCTTTCTTT. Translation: CSATGGYTEAFF.